Following are 30 T cell receptor beta chains from one sample sequenced in a study of T cells after yellow fever vaccination. TCRdb ran MiXCR on the 5' RACE reads and lists one entry per CDR3 protein. The table has nearly 300,000 distinct CDR3 sequences, 7.5% to 9% seen once. Sequences were derived from CD4+ T cells sorted from PBMCs, sampled 5 days after the yellow fever booster vaccination. These receptor sequences come from a man between 18 and 35 years old who received the YFV17D yellow fever vaccine.

The chain recombines TRBV20-1 with TRBJ2-1; 10 bases are shared with TRBD2. Germline assignment: CDR1 DFQATT and CDR2 SNEGSKA (reference sequence). V gave up 5 bases and J gave up 9 bases; unmatched junction bases: 4. This CDR3 has 12 amino acids. The CDR3 DNA reads TGCAGTGCTTTAGCGGGGGGACTTGAGCAGTTCTTC. The encoded protein is CSALAGGLEQFF.

The chain is built from TRBV9 and TRBJ1-5, with D unresolved. The CDR3 is 15 amino acids. From germline, CDR1 is SGDLS and CDR2 YYNGEE. Between the trimmed V and J ends, which lost 2 bases and 6 bases, there was a span of 15 bases. CDR3 protein: CASSVGHGLGQPQHF. DNA for the CDR3: TGTGCCAGCAGCGTTGGGCACGGCCTCGGTCAGCCCCAGCATTTT. The full variable domain, completed using reference TRBV9 and TRBJ1-5, is DSGVTQTPKHLITATGQRVTLRCSPRSGDLSVYWYQQSLDQGLQFLIQYYNGEERAKGNILERFSAQQFPDLHSELNLSSLELGDSALYFCASSVGHGLGQPQHFGDGTRLSIL.

This clonotype was seen only a few times. The gene calls are TRBV5-1 and TRBJ1-1, with a possible D match to TRBD1 (5 bases). Germline CDR1 and CDR2: SGHRS and YFSETQ. There are 15 residues in the CDR3. V lost 4 bases and J lost 2, with 15 bases in between. The CDR3 loop is CASSLFRQTNTEAFF. As DNA, the CDR3 is TGCGCCAGCAGCCTTTTCCGACAGACCAACACTGAAGCTTTCTTT.

There are a few counts of this clonotype. The chain links TRBV5-1 to TRBJ2-7; TRBD1 might be the D (6 bases). The CDR3 is made up of 13 amino acids. CDR1 and CDR2 (germline): SGHRS, YFSETQ. V was trimmed by 1 base and J by 4 bases, leaving 9 bases between them. The CDR3, as DNA: TGCGCCAGCAGCTTGTCAGGGGAGTACGAGCAGTACTTC. It yields the protein CASSLSGEYEQYF.

This chain uses TRBV18 with TRBJ2-7, with unresolved D. The V and J ends lost 6 bases and 5 bases respectively, with 17 bases between them. The CDR3 sequence is 14 residues long. Germline V lookup: CDR1 KGHSH, CDR2 LQKENI. CDR3 bases: TGTGCCAGCTCCCAACACGGGCGAGGTGACGAGCAGTACGTC. Translating gives CASSQHGRGDEQYV.

This clonotype was seen repeatedly, ten times or more. The chain recombines TRBV7-9 with TRBJ2-3, with D perhaps given as TRBD1 or TRBD2 (5 bases each). Germline V gene data show CDR1 as SEHNR and CDR2 as FQNEAQ (reference sequence). This CDR3 region has 15 residues. Trimming removed 5 bases from V and 1 base from J, with 13 bases in between. DNA for the CDR3: TGTGCCAGCAGCCCGTTGGGACGGGGCACAGATACGCAGTATTTT. Translating gives CASSPLGRGTDTQYF.

This clonotype was found many times. The V call is TRBV6-2 or TRBV6-3, the J call TRBJ2-7; 7 nucleotides match TRBD1. This CDR3 is 12 amino acids long. Losses at the gene ends were 5 bases for V and 8 bases for J; bases not matched to a gene: 6. The germline gives CDR1 MNHEY, CDR2 SVGEGT. This chain's CDR3 is CASSPGDRQQYV. The CDR3 bases are TGTGCCAGCAGTCCCGGGGACAGACAGCAGTACGTC.

The chain employs TRBV28 and TRBJ1-1; D might be TRBD1 (5 bases). Trimming shortened V by 5 bases and J by 3 bases, and 16 bases separated the two germline ends. Germline CDR1 and CDR2: MDHEN and SYDVKM. CDR3 length: 15 amino acids. The DNA of the CDR3 is TGTGCCAGCAGTGCCGGTGATAGGGGTCACACTGAAGCTTTCTTT. This codes for CASSAGDRGHTEAFF.

This clonotype occurred a few times. J is TRBJ2-1 and V is TRBV7-2; 8 nucleotides agree with TRBD2. The CDR3 length is 16 residues. V lost 0 bases to trimming and J lost 3 bases; unmatched junction nucleotides: 4. From germline, CDR1 is SGHTA and CDR2 FQGNSA. The CDR3 reads CASSLAPGLVYNEQFF. DNA for the CDR3: TGTGCCAGCAGCTTAGCCCCGGGACTAGTCTACAATGAGCAGTTCTTC.

The CDR3, as DNA: TGTGCCAGCAGCGCCCGGGACATTCAAGAGACCCAGTACTTC. This encodes CASSARDIQETQYF. The chain combines TRBV9 with TRBJ2-5; D is perhaps TRBD1 (6 bases). Germline loops: CDR1 SGDLS, CDR2 YYNGEE. The V end lost 3 bases, the J end lost 2 bases, and 11 bases lay between the germline ends. The CDR3 is 14 residues long. The complete variable domain, with remaining parts taken from reference TRBV9 and TRBJ2-5, reads DSGVTQTPKHLITATGQRVTLRCSPRSGDLSVYWYQQSLDQGLQFLIQYYNGEERAKGNILERFSAQQFPDLHSELNLSSLELGDSALYFCASSARDIQETQYFGPGTRLLVL.

This clonotype was detected only a few times. The chain employs TRBV5-1 and TRBJ2-5; D possibly uses TRBD1 or TRBD2 (5 bases each). There are 15 residues in the CDR3. CDR1 and CDR2 (germline): SGHRS, YFSETQ. Trimming cost V 0 bases and J 1 base, with 10 bases left between them. The CDR3: CASSLAAGTQETQYF. In nucleotides, the CDR3 is TGCGCCAGCAGCTTGGCCGCAGGGACCCAAGAGACCCAGTACTTC.

Written as DNA, the CDR3 is TGTGCCAGCAGTGAGGCCGGACAGACAGGTTCCCTCTATTCGCCTTTCTTT. As protein: CASSEAGQTGSLYSPFF. This chain uses TRBV6-1 with TRBJ1-1, with D tentatively TRBD1 (6 bases). The germline gives CDR1 MNHNS, CDR2 SASEGT. The V and J ends lost 3 bases and 12 bases respectively, with 29 bases between them. This CDR3 region has 17 residues.

Ten or more counts support this clonotype. The chain links TRBV7-6 to TRBJ1-1, with 7 positions matching TRBD1. The CDR3 is 15 residues long. V was clipped by 4 bases and J by 4 bases; unmatched bases: 9. Germline V gene data show CDR1 as SGHVS and CDR2 as FNYEAQ. CDR3 in amino acids: CASSYRQGVGTEAFF. The CDR3 region has the DNA TGTGCCAGCAGCTACCGACAGGGAGTGGGCACTGAAGCTTTCTTT.

This chain uses TRBV28 with TRBJ2-2; 7 bases match TRBD2. The CDR3 consists of 14 residues. CDR1 is MDHEN, CDR2 SYDVKM, per germline. The ends lost 8 bases at V and 4 bases at J; junction bases unmatched: 7. CDR3 residues: CASRWGGITGELFF. The CDR3 DNA is TGTGCCAGCCGCTGGGGGGGGATCACCGGGGAGCTGTTTTTT.

This clonotype has ten or more counts. The chain employs TRBV5-1 and TRBJ2-3; 9 bases are a match to TRBD1. This CDR3 is 15 amino acids long. Germline CDR1 SGHRS, CDR2 YFSETQ. After removal of 0 bases from V and 2 bases from J, the junction contained 1 base not matched to a gene. The CDR3 DNA reads TGCGCCAGCAGCTTGGGGACAGGGGTCACAGATACGCAGTATTTT. Amino acid sequence: CASSLGTGVTDTQYF.

This clonotype turned up a few times. The genes are TRBV29-1 and TRBJ2-1, with D possibly TRBD1 on 5 matching bases. CDR3 size: 10 residues. Germline CDR1 and CDR2: SQVTM and ANQGSEA. The CDR3 coding sequence is TGCAGTGGACAATACAATGAGCAGTTCTTC. Its protein product is CSGQYNEQFF.

This clonotype has only a few counts. The V gene is TRBV30, the J gene TRBJ1-5; TRBD1 might be the D (5 bases). Trimming removed 3 bases at V and 9 bases at J, with 15 bases between. The CDR3 totals 13 residues. Germline V lookup: CDR1 GTSNPN, CDR2 SVGIG (reference sequence). Written as DNA, the CDR3 is TGTGCCTGGAGCCCCCGGGGGTCGGGGCCCCAGCATTTT. Encoded protein: CAWSPRGSGPQHF. The full variable domain, its missing parts supplied by reference TRBV30 and TRBJ1-5, is SQTIHQWPATLVQPVGSPLSLECTVEGTSNPNLYWYRQAAGRGLQLLFYSVGIGQISSEVPQNLSASRPQDRQFILSSKKLLLSDSGFYLCAWSPRGSGPQHFGDGTRLSIL.

Ten or more counts support this clonotype. The chain carries TRBV5-5 and TRBJ2-5, with 12 bases that match TRBD2. Trimming cost V 4 bases and J 2 bases; bases outside gene matches: 0. Germline V gene sequence: CDR1 SGHKS, CDR2 YYEKEE (reference sequence). The CDR3 length is 14 residues. CDR3 sequence: CASSGTSGQETQYF. The CDR3 nucleotides read TGTGCCAGCAGCGGGACTAGCGGGCAAGAGACCCAGTACTTC.

This clonotype was picked up many times. J is TRBJ2-7 and V is TRBV5-6; D possibly uses TRBD1 or TRBD2 (5 bases each). V was pared by 4 bases and J by 2 bases, with 13 bases between. Germline lookup yields CDR1 SGHDT and CDR2 YYEEEE. CDR3 length equals 14 residues. In nucleotides, the CDR3 is TGTGCCAGCAGCCTACCGGGACGGGCCTACGAGCAGTACTTC. This translates into CASSLPGRAYEQYF.

The chain joins TRBV4-3 to TRBJ2-5; the D is unclear. The CDR3 covers 14 residues. CDR1 is LGHNA, CDR2 YSLEER, per germline. V lost 1 base and J 3 bases, leaving 9 bases between the germline ends. The CDR3 region is CASSQGFGEETQYF. The DNA of the CDR3 is TGCGCCAGCAGCCAAGGGTTTGGGGAAGAGACCCAGTACTTC.

The genes are TRBV2 and TRBJ1-1; tentative D call: TRBD1 (5 bases). Germline-derived CDR1 and CDR2 are SNHLY and FYNNEI. The V and J ends lost 6 bases and 6 bases respectively, with 14 bases between them. The CDR3 has 13 amino acids. The CDR3 reads CASRLEVGPEAFF. CDR3 bases: TGTGCCAGCAGGCTTGAAGTGGGGCCTGAAGCTTTCTTT. The whole variable domain, remainder taken from reference TRBV2 and TRBJ1-1, is EPEVTQTPSHQVTQMGQEVILRCVPISNHLYFYWYRQILGQKVEFLVSFYNNEISEKSEIFDDQFSVERPDGSNFTLKIRSTKLEDSAMYFCASRLEVGPEAFFGQGTRLTVV.

The sample holds a few counts of this clonotype. V and J are TRBV28 and TRBJ2-7, with 8 bases that match TRBD2. The CDR3 consists of 14 residues. Per the germline V gene, CDR1 is MDHEN and CDR2 is SYDVKM. The ends lost 6 bases at V and 6 bases at J; junction bases unmatched: 10. In nucleotides, the CDR3 is TGTGCCAGCAGCGTAGCGGGGCTGCTTACCGAGCAGTACGTC. It translates to CASSVAGLLTEQYV.

This rearrangement joins TRBV20-1 to TRBJ2-7, with D perhaps TRBD2 (6 bases). Germline values: CDR1 DFQATT, CDR2 SNEGSKA (reference sequence). V was clipped by 0 bases and J by 6 bases, with 18 bases between them. This CDR3 region has 15 residues. DNA of the CDR3: TGCAGTGCTAGAGATCAGGGCCAGGGAGGTTTCGAGCAGTACTTC. Protein: CSARDQGQGGFEQYF.

This clonotype was recorded at least ten times. V and J are TRBV6-2 or TRBV6-3 and TRBJ1-2, with D unresolved. Trimming cost V 6 bases and J 4 bases, with 6 bases left between them. The CDR3 runs 11 residues. CDR1 and CDR2 (germline): MNHEY, SVGEGT. CDR3 amino acids: CASRTGYGYTF. Written as DNA, the CDR3 is TGTGCCAGCAGGACCGGCTATGGCTACACCTTC.

This clonotype showed up just a few times. V gene TRBV9 combines with J gene TRBJ2-5; D is perhaps TRBD2 (6 bases). V lost 3 bases and J lost 9, with 18 bases in between. This CDR3 contains 14 residues. CDR1 is SGDLS, CDR2 YYNGEE, per germline. The CDR3 is CASSAWGGRGAQYF. DNA of the CDR3: TGTGCCAGCAGCGCGTGGGGAGGCAGAGGAGCCCAGTACTTC.

V usage is TRBV25-1 and J usage is TRBJ2-2, with D perhaps given as TRBD1 or TRBD2 (5 bases each). CDR3 size: 18 residues. Germline assignment: CDR1 MGHDK and CDR2 SYGVNS. V lost 4 bases to trimming and J lost 2 bases, with 20 bases between them. The CDR3 loop reads CASSGPGPGVPNTGELFF. In nucleotides, the CDR3 is TGTGCCAGCAGTGGACCGGGGCCCGGGGTGCCTAACACCGGGGAGCTGTTTTTT.

CDR3 bases: TGTGCCAGCAGCATATCAGCGGGGATCGGCACAGATACGCAGTATTTT. Translation gives CASSISAGIGTDTQYF. The chain joins TRBV5-6 to TRBJ2-3, with TRBD2 matching 7 bases. This CDR3 contains 16 residues. V shed 4 bases and J 1 base; nucleotides not matched to a gene: 9. The germline V gene encodes CDR1 SGHDT and CDR2 YYEEEE. Variable domain in full (rest from reference TRBV5-6 and TRBJ2-3): DAGVTQSPTHLIKTRGQQVTLRCSPKSGHDTVSWYQQALGQGPQFIFQYYEEEERQRGNFPDRFSGHQFPNYSSELNVNALLLGDSALYLCASSISAGIGTDTQYFGPGTRLTVL.

The rearrangement joins TRBV20-1 to TRBJ1-4, with a tentative D call TRBD1 (5 bases). CDR3 length: 13 residues. V shed 6 bases and J shed 5 bases, with 13 bases lying between them. CDR1 and CDR2 from the germline V gene are DFQATT and SNEGSKA (reference sequence). CDR3 in amino acids: CSARPGENEKLFF. The DNA for the CDR3 is TGCAGTGCGCGACCGGGGGAAAATGAAAAACTGTTTTTT.

This clonotype was seen a few times. V usage is TRBV5-6 and J usage is TRBJ1-5, with 7 bases that match TRBD1. Losses at the gene ends were 4 bases for V and 4 bases for J; bases not matched to a gene: 5. CDR1 and CDR2 (germline): SGHDT, YYEEEE. The CDR3 spans 14 residues. The CDR3: CASSVGQRNQPQHF. The CDR3 DNA follows: TGTGCCAGCAGCGTGGGACAGAGGAATCAGCCCCAGCATTTT.

This clonotype has a handful of counts. The chain recombines TRBV19 with TRBJ1-2; D not resolved. Germline V gives CDR1 LNHDA, CDR2 SQIVND (reference sequence). This CDR3 has 11 amino acids. Trimming removed 3 bases from V and 5 bases from J, with 4 bases in between. CDR3 loop: CASSIEYGYTF. The CDR3 DNA sequence: TGTGCCAGTAGTATTGAATATGGCTACACCTTC.